The next 24 T cell receptor beta chains were all read from a single sample in a study of molecular identifiers for immune sequencing clone quantification (dated by TCRdb to the late 2010s). Receptor amplification or capture employed PCR. Reads for this sample came from an Illumina HiSeq 4000. TCRdb trimmed the raw reads at Q25, called clones with MiXCR and kept productive beta chains. CDR3 protein sequences are deduplicated, and each keeps its most common genes and DNA. The sample table holds approximately 54,000 distinct CDR3 sequences, of which about 25% were seen once. The biggest ten clones account for 1.5% to 2% of the sample. Sequencing was carried out using naive CD8+ T cells from blood, with Jurkat cell RNA spiked in. The cell subset or site label, as the study defines it: FACS-sorted CD8+CD4-CCR7+CD45RA+ naive T cells. The source is a human donor in good health. Some libraries in this study had Jurkat cell RNA spiked in.

Regarding this clonotype: One base away lies a much larger clone, so this may be a sequencing read error. The chain recombines TRBV12-3 or TRBV12-4 with TRBJ1-5, with 7 bases lining up with TRBD1. CDR3 size: 18 residues. V shed 1 base and J 2 bases; nucleotides not matched to a gene: 11. CDR3 bases: TGTGCCAGCAGTTTAGGGACCCACAGGGGTGATGGCAATCAGCCCCAGCATTTT. It codes for CASSLGTHRGDGNQPQHF.

This clonotype occurred many times. This rearrangement joins TRBV6-2 or TRBV6-3 to TRBJ2-1, with 9 bases lining up with TRBD2. CDR1 MNHEY and CDR2 SVGEGT come from the germline V gene. The CDR3 loop spans 15 amino acids. The trim removed 0 bases at V and 7 bases at J, leaving 4 bases unmatched. CDR3 DNA: TGTGCCAGCAGTTACTCGTCTAGCGGGGTGAATGAGCAGTTCTTC. Its protein is CASSYSSSGVNEQFF.

This clonotype has a count of ten or more. The chain couples TRBV19 to TRBJ1-1; D is unresolved. V shed 1 base and J shed 1 base, with 1 base lying between them. The germline gives CDR1 LNHDA, CDR2 SQIVND (reference sequence). The CDR3 is 12 amino acids. The CDR3 sequence: CASSIGNTEAFF. CDR3 DNA sequence: TGTGCCAGTAGTATAGGGAACACTGAAGCTTTCTTT.

This clonotype was counted at least ten times. V is TRBV4-2 and J is TRBJ2-7, with D tentatively TRBD1 (6 bases). V dropped 1 base and J dropped 6 bases, with 13 bases sitting between them. CDR3 size: 14 residues. The germline V gene encodes CDR1 LGHNA and CDR2 YNFKEQ. As DNA, the CDR3 is TGTGCCAGCAGCCAAGCACAGGGATCGGGCGAGCAGTACTTC. Protein product: CASSQAQGSGEQYF.

This clonotype was seen many times. CDR3 region: CASSVSWDKLNLEQYF. Written as DNA, the CDR3 is TGTGCCAGCAGTGTGTCGTGGGACAAACTAAACCTCGAGCAGTACTTC. V usage is TRBV6-1 and J usage is TRBJ2-7, with TRBD1 as a possible D gene (6 bases). The CDR3 contains 16 residues. CDR1 and CDR2 from the germline V gene are MNHNS and SASEGT. V was cut by 4 bases and J by 6 bases, with 22 bases left in between.

As concerns this clonotype: A much larger clone differs from this one at a single base, so this may be a read error. In nucleotides, the CDR3 is TGTGCCAGCAGTTTGTGCGACTCGAATCAGCCCCAGCATTTT. As protein: CASSLCDSNQPQHF. The genes are TRBV12-3 or TRBV12-4 and TRBJ1-5, with no clear D. V lost 3 bases and J 4 bases, leaving 10 bases between the germline ends. The CDR3 totals 14 residues.

As for this clonotype: A read error is possible here, since a much larger clone lies one base away. The J gene is TRBJ1-1, the V gene TRBV2, with D possibly matching TRBD1 (5 bases). V gave up 11 bases and J gave up 3 bases, with 16 bases separating them. The CDR3 loop spans 13 amino acids. CDR1 SNHLY and CDR2 FYNNEI come from the germline V gene. In DNA form, the CDR3 reads TGTGCCCCCGGAGGGGAGATGGACACTGAAGCTTTCTTT. Its protein is CAPGGEMDTEAFF.

The table lists this clonotype with a few counts. The genes are TRBV29-1 and TRBJ2-7; 12 bases are a match to TRBD1. There are 16 residues in the CDR3. Germline lookup yields CDR1 SQVTM and CDR2 ANQGSEA. Unmatched junction bases numbered 11, after V lost 3 bases and J lost 5 bases. The CDR3 spells CSVEGGQGAFTDEQYF. In DNA, the CDR3 is TGCAGCGTTGAGGGGGGACAGGGGGCTTTTACCGACGAGCAGTACTTC.

With regard to this clonotype: Possible read error: a much larger clone is one base away. The chain uses TRBV29-1 and TRBJ1-3; D is perhaps TRBD1 (6 bases). CDR1 is SQVTM, CDR2 ANQGSEA, per germline. The CDR3 consists of 13 residues. The CDR3 sequence: CSVGADNENAIYF. Written as DNA, the CDR3 is TGCAGCGTGGGGGCGGACAACGAAAACGCCATATATTTT.

About this clonotype: Since a much larger clone is just one base distant, this may be a read error. J is TRBJ2-7 and V is TRBV27, with 9 bases fitting TRBD2. CDR1 MNHEY and CDR2 SMNVEV come from the germline V gene (reference sequence). This CDR3 is built from 14 residues. CDR3 region: CASSLTSGSYERYF. CDR3 bases: TGTGCCAGCAGTCTGACTAGCGGCTCCTACGAGCGGTACTTC.

As for this clonotype: This sequence may be a read error, since a much larger clone differs from it by one base. The chain recombines TRBV30 with TRBJ2-7; 7 nucleotides match TRBD1. Germline V lookup: CDR1 GTSNPN, CDR2 SVGIG (reference sequence). This CDR3 is built from 12 residues. Germline trimming cut 2 bases from V and 6 bases from J; bases unmatched to any gene: 4. The CDR3 sequence is CAWSSAGGEQYF. DNA for the CDR3: TGTGCCTGGAGTTCCGCAGGGGGCGAGCAGTACTTC.

This clonotype has at least ten counts. This chain connects TRBV19 to TRBJ1-1; no reliable D call. V lost 3 bases, J lost 2 bases, and 7 bases lay in between. Per the germline V gene, CDR1 is LNHDA and CDR2 is SQIVND (reference sequence). The CDR3 totals 13 residues. The CDR3 DNA follows: TGTGCCAGTAGTATCTCAACAAACACTGAAGCTTTCTTT. Its protein is CASSISTNTEAFF.

This clonotype was counted only a few times. The chain is built from TRBV6-2 or TRBV6-3 and TRBJ2-5; D is ambiguous. V dropped 2 bases and J dropped 4 bases, with 8 bases sitting between them. The germline gives CDR1 MNHEY, CDR2 SVGEGT. The length of the CDR3 is 13 residues. The CDR3 nucleotides read TGTGCCAGCAGTTACGAATGGGGAGAGACCCAGTACTTC. Translation: CASSYEWGETQYF.

This chain links TRBV7-9 with TRBJ1-2, with D hard to call. The CDR3 has 14 residues. Looked up from germline, CDR1 is SEHNR and CDR2 is FQNEAQ (reference sequence). Trimming took 5 bases from V and 6 from J, leaving 16 bases between them. The CDR3 loop is CASSGMRVVDGYTF. CDR3 nucleotide sequence: TGTGCCAGCAGCGGTATGCGGGTAGTGGATGGCTACACCTTC.

CDR3 residues: CASNTGTGSPGELFF. CDR3 coding DNA: TGTGCCAGTAACACCGGGACAGGGTCTCCCGGGGAGCTGTTTTTT. This rearrangement joins TRBV19 to TRBJ2-2, with 9 bases aligning to TRBD1. J gave up 6 bases and V 7 bases, and 9 bases lay outside the gene matches. Germline-derived CDR1 and CDR2 are LNHDA and SQIVND (reference sequence). The CDR3 spans 15 residues.

This clonotype was observed at least ten times. The chain combines TRBV27 with TRBJ2-3; 8 bases fit TRBD1. The CDR3 extends over 18 amino acids. In germline, CDR1 is MNHEY, CDR2 SMNVEV (reference sequence). After removal of 5 bases from V and 0 bases from J, the junction contained 13 bases not matched to a gene. The chain's CDR3 is CASSPLGPTGGSTDTQYF. For the CDR3, the DNA is TGTGCCAGCAGTCCCCTGGGCCCCACAGGGGGGAGCACAGATACGCAGTATTTT.

The sample holds many counts of this clonotype. The chain employs TRBV30 and TRBJ1-1; the D is unclear. The germline gives CDR1 GTSNPN, CDR2 SVGIG (reference sequence). Trimming removed 0 bases at V and 0 bases at J, with 5 bases between. CDR3 length: 13 amino acids. The CDR3 bases are TGTGCCTGGAGTGTCAGTATGAACACTGAAGCTTTCTTT. This encodes CAWSVSMNTEAFF.

This clonotype was seen more than once but under ten times. J is TRBJ2-7 and V is TRBV2; 7 bases fit TRBD1. The CDR3 totals 15 residues. The J segment lost 4 bases and the V segment lost 3 bases, leaving 9 bases of the junction unmatched. CDR1 and CDR2 from the germline V gene are SNHLY and FYNNEI. The CDR3 DNA sequence: TGTGCCAGCAGTGAGCTTGCACAGGGGATGTACGAGCAGTACTTC. As protein: CASSELAQGMYEQYF.

V and J are TRBV4-3 and TRBJ2-2; the match to TRBD1 covers 9 bases. With V trimmed by 5 bases and J by 5 bases, 9 bases remained unmatched. Per germline, CDR1 LGHNA and CDR2 YSLEER. The CDR3 is made up of 16 amino acids. The CDR3 region has the DNA TGCGCCAGCAGCACGGGGACAGGGTGTAGAACCGGGGAGCTGTTTTTT. This encodes CASSTGTGCRTGELFF.

This clonotype was seen repeatedly, ten times or more. This chain joins TRBV11-2 and TRBJ1-1; possibly TRBD1 for D (6 bases). Per germline, CDR1 SGHAT and CDR2 FQNNGV. This CDR3 is 14 amino acids long. Trimming removed 2 bases from V and 6 bases from J, with 13 bases in between. The CDR3 nucleotides are TGTGCCAGCAGCTTAACGAGGGGGTATCCTGAAGCTTTCTTT. This encodes CASSLTRGYPEAFF.

This clonotype was recorded many times. The chain recombines TRBV4-3 with TRBJ2-5; 9 bases are shared with TRBD1. This CDR3 has 14 residues. The germline gives CDR1 LGHNA, CDR2 YSLEER. After removal of 4 bases from V and 5 bases from J, the junction contained 5 bases not matched to a gene. The CDR3 nucleotides are TGCGCCAGCAGCCGTACAGGGGGCCGGGAGACCCAGTACTTC. It translates to CASSRTGGRETQYF.

This rearrangement joins TRBV20-1 to TRBJ2-3, with D tentatively TRBD1 or TRBD2 (6 bases each). The CDR3 has 10 residues. Germline-derived CDR1 and CDR2 are DFQATT and SNEGSKA (reference sequence). Between the trimmed V and J ends, which lost 6 bases and 12 bases, there was a span of 13 bases. CDR3 sequence (DNA): TGCAGTGCCTGGACGGGGGCCCAGTATTTT. This translates into CSAWTGAQYF.

This chain connects TRBV3-1 to TRBJ2-2; D remains unclear. V was shortened by 1 base and J by 2 bases, with 5 bases between the two germline ends. The germline V gene encodes CDR1 LGHDT and CDR2 YNNKEL (reference sequence). This CDR3 region has 14 residues. CDR3 loop: CASSQVVNTGELFF. Here the CDR3 DNA reads TGTGCCAGCAGCCAAGTGGTCAACACCGGGGAGCTGTTTTTT.

In this sample, this clonotype turned up many times. The rearrangement uses TRBV7-2 and TRBJ2-7; D perhaps matches TRBD1 (6 bases). The CDR3 consists of 14 residues. Germline V gene data show CDR1 as SGHTA and CDR2 as FQGNSA. With 5 bases removed from V and 3 bases from J, the gap between germline ends came to 14 bases. The CDR3 loop is CASSTHRADYEQYF. CDR3 nucleotides: TGTGCCAGCAGCACTCACAGGGCAGACTACGAGCAGTACTTC.